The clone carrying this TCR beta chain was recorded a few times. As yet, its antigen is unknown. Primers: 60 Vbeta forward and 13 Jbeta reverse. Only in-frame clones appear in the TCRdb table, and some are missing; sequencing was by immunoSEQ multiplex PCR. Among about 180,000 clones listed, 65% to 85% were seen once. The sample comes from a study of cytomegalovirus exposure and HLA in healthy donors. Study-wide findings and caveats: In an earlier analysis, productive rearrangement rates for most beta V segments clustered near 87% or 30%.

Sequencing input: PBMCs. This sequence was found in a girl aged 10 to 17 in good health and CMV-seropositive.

In DNA form, the CDR3 reads TGTGCCAGCAGTTACTCGCGGGGGCGCTTCTCCGAGCAGTACTTC. It codes for CASSYSRGRFSEQYF. The V gene is TRBV6-5, the J gene TRBJ2-7; D is perhaps TRBD2 (7 bases). CDR1 MNHEY and CDR2 SVGAGI come from the germline V gene. This CDR3 spans 15 amino acids. V was cut by 0 bases and J by 6 bases, with 15 bases left in between.